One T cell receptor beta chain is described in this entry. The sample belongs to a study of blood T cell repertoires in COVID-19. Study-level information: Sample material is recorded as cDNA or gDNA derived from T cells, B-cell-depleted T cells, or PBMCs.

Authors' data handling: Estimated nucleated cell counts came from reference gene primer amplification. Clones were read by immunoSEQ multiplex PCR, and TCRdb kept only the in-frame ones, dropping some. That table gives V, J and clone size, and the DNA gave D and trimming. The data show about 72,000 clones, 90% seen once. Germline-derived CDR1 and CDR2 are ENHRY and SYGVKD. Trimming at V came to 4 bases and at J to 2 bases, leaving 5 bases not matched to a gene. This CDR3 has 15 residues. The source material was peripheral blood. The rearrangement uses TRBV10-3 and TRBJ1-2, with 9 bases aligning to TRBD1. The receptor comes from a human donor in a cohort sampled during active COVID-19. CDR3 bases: TGTGCCATCAGTGGTGGACAGGGGAAGAACTATGGCTACACCTTC. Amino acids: CAISGGQGKNYGYTF.